The present entry profiles one T cell receptor beta chain with its context. The antigen is unknown. This CDR3 contains 13 residues. CDR1 MNHNS and CDR2 SASEGT come from the germline V gene. V was trimmed by 7 bases and J by 6 bases, leaving 13 bases between them. The data derive from a study of T-cell memory formation after mild COVID-19. Findings and limits, study-wide: Memory cells collected pre-infection included some clones that later responded, suggesting cross-reactive memory joined. Clones contracting over day 15 to 85 were CD4/CD8 balanced, with later expanders leaning CD4+.

Libraries for TCRalpha and TCRbeta carried sample barcodes and unique molecular identifiers via 5'RACE. MiXCR was run by TCRdb on the 5' RACE reads, yielding one entry per CDR3 protein. The data show about 360,000 distinct CDR3 sequences, with around 15% seen just once and 22% held by the top ten. V gene TRBV6-1 combines with J gene TRBJ2-4; the D gene could be TRBD1 or TRBD2 (5 bases each). Specimen: PBMCs or a T cell subset sorted from them (not recorded which). The sequence was collected from a young man who had mild COVID-19 (a few samples of this study predate the infection). Cell type and time point are not known. The CDR3 DNA follows: TGTGCCAGCAAATTCGGTGGGGGAAACATTCAGTACTTC. The encoded protein is CASKFGGGNIQYF.